A single sample gave rise to the 17 T cell receptor beta chains below, sequenced in a study of T cell responses to AZD1222 COVID-19 vaccine. Here immunoSEQ multiplex PCR was the method, and the copy in TCRdb shows in-frame clones only, minus some. This table holds about 110,000 clones, approximately 90% found once. The material sequenced was peripheral blood, taken on day 0 of AZD1222 vaccination. The receptors originated from an adult in good health.

This clone has just a few counts. The chain is built from TRBV6-5 and TRBJ2-5; D unresolved. CDR1 and CDR2 from the germline V gene are MNHEY and SVGAGI. Trimming removed 8 bases from V and 0 bases from J, with 10 bases in between. The CDR3 is 13 amino acids. The CDR3 reads CASPSPHQETQYF. The CDR3 DNA follows: TGTGCCAGCCCCTCACCCCACCAAGAGACCCAGTACTTC.

With regard to this clone: Other DNA sequences in the same sample also yield this CDR3. The rearrangement joins TRBV29-1 to TRBJ1-2; no reliable D call. This CDR3 region has 13 residues. Germline CDR1 is SQVTM and CDR2 is ANQGSEA. V lost 4 bases and J 0 bases, leaving 9 bases between the germline ends. The CDR3 DNA reads TGCAGCGTTGTTTCGGGGACTAACTATGGCTACACCTTC. Translated: CSVVSGTNYGYTF.

V and J are TRBV20-1 and TRBJ1-2, with D uncertain. Looked up from germline, CDR1 is DFQATT and CDR2 is SNEGSKA (reference sequence). The length of the CDR3 is 11 residues. Trimming cost V 0 bases and J 9 bases, with 8 bases left between them. The CDR3 loop reads CSAREDVRYTF. CDR3 nucleotide sequence: TGCAGTGCTAGAGAGGACGTCCGCTACACCTTC.

The CDR3 protein is CASSLGPAGSYNEQFF. The CDR3 DNA is TGTGCCAGCAGCTTAGGACCAGCGGGCTCCTACAATGAGCAGTTCTTC. The chain is built from TRBV11-1 and TRBJ2-1; possible D gene TRBD2, 6 bases. Germline assignment: CDR1 SGHAT and CDR2 FQDESV (reference sequence). The CDR3 runs to 16 residues. Trimming took off 1 base at V and 0 bases at J, with 10 bases between the two ends.

CDR3 nucleotides: TGTGCCTGGAGTGTATGGGGAGGGGACGCAGAGTATAGCAATCAGCCCCAGCATTTT. It translates to CAWSVWGGDAEYSNQPQHF. The rearrangement uses TRBV30 and TRBJ1-5, with D possibly matching TRBD1 (5 bases). The V and J ends lost 0 bases and 0 bases respectively, with 21 bases between them. The CDR3 loop spans 19 amino acids. The germline V gene has CDR1 GTSNPN and CDR2 SVGIG (reference sequence). Complete variable domain (other parts from reference TRBV30 and TRBJ1-5): SQTIHQWPATLVQPVGSPLSLECTVEGTSNPNLYWYRQAAGRGLQLLFYSVGIGQISSEVPQNLSASRPQDRQFILSSKKLLLSDSGFYLCAWSVWGGDAEYSNQPQHFGDGTRLSIL.

The genes are TRBV6-5 and TRBJ2-7; D is possibly TRBD1 (7 bases). In germline, CDR1 is MNHEY, CDR2 SVGAGI. The germline V and J ends were trimmed by 5 bases and 4 bases, with 15 bases remaining between them. CDR3 length equals 14 residues. CDR3 loop: CASSTGARDYEQYF. The CDR3 DNA follows: TGTGCCAGCAGTACAGGGGCGCGGGATTACGAGCAGTACTTC.

This chain uses TRBV6-1 with TRBJ2-2; D is tentatively TRBD1 or TRBD2 (5 bases each). Trimming cost V 3 bases and J 5 bases, with 10 bases left between them. The germline V gene encodes CDR1 MNHNS and CDR2 SASEGT. The CDR3 totals 14 residues. The CDR3 coding sequence is TGTGCCAGCAGTGACGAGGGGAGAACCGGGGAGCTGTTTTTT. As protein: CASSDEGRTGELFF.

The rearrangement joins TRBV6-4 to TRBJ1-2, with unresolved D. V dropped 4 bases and J dropped 0 bases, with 3 bases sitting between them. The germline CDR1 and CDR2 sequences are MRHNA and SNTAGT. This CDR3 spans 12 amino acids. CDR3: CASSGANYGYTF. CDR3 DNA sequence: TGTGCCAGCAGTGGGGCTAACTATGGCTACACCTTC.

This clone was seen once. This rearrangement joins TRBV7-8 to TRBJ1-1; TRBD1 is a possible D gene (5 bases). Germline loops: CDR1 SGHVS, CDR2 FQNEAQ. This CDR3 region has 15 residues. Trimming stripped 0 bases from V and 1 base from J, with 9 bases between. CDR3 bases: TGTGCCAGCAGCTTAGCCGCTGGGGGGAACACTGAAGCTTTCTTT. Its protein is CASSLAAGGNTEAFF.

The chain joins TRBV2 to TRBJ1-2; D is undetermined. The CDR3 has 15 residues. The V gene lost 4 bases and the J gene lost 1 base, with 13 bases spanning the gap. Per the germline V gene, CDR1 is SNHLY and CDR2 is FYNNEI. CDR3 residues: CASSGRGINNYGYTF. CDR3 nucleotide sequence: TGTGCCAGCAGTGGGAGAGGGATAAATAACTATGGCTACACCTTC.

The gene calls are TRBV7-2 and TRBJ1-1; 8 bases agree with TRBD1. The V gene end was trimmed by 5 bases and the J gene end by 0 bases; junction bases not matched to a gene: 8. The CDR3 spans 16 residues. Germline CDR1 is SGHTA and CDR2 is FQGNSA. CDR3 in amino acids: CASSLPTTGVNTEAFF. CDR3 coding DNA: TGTGCCAGCAGCCTACCTACGACAGGGGTGAACACTGAAGCTTTCTTT.

The chain combines TRBV28 with TRBJ1-1, with D perhaps matching TRBD1 (5 bases). The germline CDR1 and CDR2 sequences are MDHEN and SYDVKM. The CDR3 runs 15 residues. With 3 bases removed from V and 3 bases from J, the gap between germline ends came to 14 bases. The CDR3 bases are TGTGCCAGCAGTTTGCCGGGACCCCGGGACACTGAAGCTTTCTTT. Residues: CASSLPGPRDTEAFF.

The chain employs TRBV19 and TRBJ1-2; D gene ambiguous. V was trimmed by 7 bases and J by 0 bases, leaving 9 bases between them. Germline CDR1 and CDR2: LNHDA and SQIVND (reference sequence). This CDR3 is 13 amino acids long. CDR3 region: CASKKGPNYGYTF. In DNA, the CDR3 is TGTGCCAGTAAAAAGGGCCCTAACTATGGCTACACCTTC. Full variable domain (missing parts from reference TRBV19 and TRBJ1-2): DGGITQSPKYLFRKEGQNVTLSCEQNLNHDAMYWYRQDPGQGLRLIYYSQIVNDFQKGDIAEGYSVSREKKESFPLTVTSAQKNPTAFYLCASKKGPNYGYTFGSGTRLTVV.

The V call is TRBV5-1, the J call TRBJ1-5; TRBD1 matches 9 bases. CDR3 length equals 14 residues. The trim removed 2 bases at V and 11 bases at J, leaving 8 bases unmatched. CDR1 and CDR2 from the germline V gene are SGHRS and YFSETQ. The CDR3 region has the DNA TGCGCCAGCAGCTTAGAACAGGGGGCCAAGACCCAGCATTTT. Translation: CASSLEQGAKTQHF.

The gene calls are TRBV5-8 and TRBJ2-2; possibly TRBD2 for D (6 bases). Germline loops: CDR1 SGHTS, CDR2 YDEGEE. V was trimmed by 7 bases and J by 0 bases, leaving 16 bases between them. The CDR3 spans 16 residues. The CDR3 nucleotides are TGTGCCAGCCGGCCTTATGGGGGGTCGAACACCGGGGAGCTGTTTTTT. Translated, it gives CASRPYGGSNTGELFF.

This clone was detected once. The CDR3 loop reads CASSQDGTGQGTDTQYF. The CDR3 coding sequence is TGTGCCAGCAGCCAAGATGGGACAGGCCAGGGCACAGATACGCAGTATTTT. The chain recombines TRBV14 with TRBJ2-3; 8 bases are a match to TRBD1. From germline, CDR1 is SGHDN and CDR2 FVKESK. V trimming: 0 bases; J trimming: 1 base; junction bases outside the gene matches: 6. The CDR3 has 17 amino acids.

J is TRBJ2-4 and V is TRBV15; possible D gene TRBD1, 5 bases. The CDR3 contains 13 residues. The germline gives CDR1 LNHNV, CDR2 YYDKDF (reference sequence). V lost 1 base, J lost 8 bases, and 9 bases lay in between. The CDR3 loop is CATSRARADIQYF. The DNA of the CDR3 is TGTGCCACCAGCAGAGCCAGGGCGGACATTCAGTACTTC.